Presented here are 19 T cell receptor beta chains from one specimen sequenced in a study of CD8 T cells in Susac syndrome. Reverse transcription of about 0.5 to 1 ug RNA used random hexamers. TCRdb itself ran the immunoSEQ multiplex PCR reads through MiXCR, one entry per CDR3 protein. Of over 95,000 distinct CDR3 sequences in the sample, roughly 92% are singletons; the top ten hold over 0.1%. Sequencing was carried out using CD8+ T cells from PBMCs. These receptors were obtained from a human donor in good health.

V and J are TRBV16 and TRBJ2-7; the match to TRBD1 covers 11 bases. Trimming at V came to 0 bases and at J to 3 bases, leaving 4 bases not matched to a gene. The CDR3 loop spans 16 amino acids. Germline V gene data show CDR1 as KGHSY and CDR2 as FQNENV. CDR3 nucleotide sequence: TGTGCCAGCAGCCAATCCCCTGGGACAGGGGGCTACGAGCAGTACTTC. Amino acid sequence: CASSQSPGTGGYEQYF.

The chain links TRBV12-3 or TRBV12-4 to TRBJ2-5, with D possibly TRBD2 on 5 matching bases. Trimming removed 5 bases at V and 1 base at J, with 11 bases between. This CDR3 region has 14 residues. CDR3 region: CASSPSTSQETQYF. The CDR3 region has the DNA TGTGCCAGCAGTCCGAGTACTAGCCAAGAGACCCAGTACTTC.

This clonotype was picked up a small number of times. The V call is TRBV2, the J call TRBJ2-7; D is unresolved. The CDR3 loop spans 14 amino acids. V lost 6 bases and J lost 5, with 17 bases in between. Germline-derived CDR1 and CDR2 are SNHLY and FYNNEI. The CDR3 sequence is CASREWVPSNEQYF. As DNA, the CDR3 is TGTGCCAGCAGAGAATGGGTCCCCTCTAACGAGCAGTACTTC.

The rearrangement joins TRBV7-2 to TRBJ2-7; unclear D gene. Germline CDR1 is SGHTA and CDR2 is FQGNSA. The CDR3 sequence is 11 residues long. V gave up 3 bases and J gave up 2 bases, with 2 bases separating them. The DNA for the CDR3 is TGTGCCAGCAGCTTCACCTACGAGCAGTACTTC. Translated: CASSFTYEQYF.

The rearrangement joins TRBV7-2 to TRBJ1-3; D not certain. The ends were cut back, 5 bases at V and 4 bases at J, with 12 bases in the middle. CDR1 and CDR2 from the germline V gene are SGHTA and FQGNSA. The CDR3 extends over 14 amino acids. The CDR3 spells CASSLGFAGNTIYF. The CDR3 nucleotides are TGTGCCAGCAGCCTAGGTTTTGCCGGAAACACCATATATTTT.

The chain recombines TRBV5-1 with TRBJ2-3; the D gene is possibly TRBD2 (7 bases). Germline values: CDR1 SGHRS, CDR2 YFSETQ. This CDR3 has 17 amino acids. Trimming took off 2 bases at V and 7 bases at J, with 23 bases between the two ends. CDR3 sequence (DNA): TGCGCCAGCAGCTTCGGGGGGCAAATTCTTACTGGGTATACGCAGTATTTT. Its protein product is CASSFGGQILTGYTQYF.

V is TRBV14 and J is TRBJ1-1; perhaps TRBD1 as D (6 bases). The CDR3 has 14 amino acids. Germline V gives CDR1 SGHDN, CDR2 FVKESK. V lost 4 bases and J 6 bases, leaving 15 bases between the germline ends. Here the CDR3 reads CASSLTGRGAEAFF. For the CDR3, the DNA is TGTGCCAGCAGCCTAACAGGGCGGGGAGCTGAAGCTTTCTTT.

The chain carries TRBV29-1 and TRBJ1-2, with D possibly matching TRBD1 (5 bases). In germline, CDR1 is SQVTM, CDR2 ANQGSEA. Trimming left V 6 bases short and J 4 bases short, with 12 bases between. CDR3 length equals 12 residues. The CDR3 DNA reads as TGCAGCGTCCGGGGGGAGATCTATGGCTACACCTTC. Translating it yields CSVRGEIYGYTF.

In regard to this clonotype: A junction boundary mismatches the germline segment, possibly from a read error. The CDR3 spells CAGSQEGIETQYF. In DNA form, the CDR3 reads TGTGCCGGCAGCCAAGAGGGGATAGAGACCCAGTACTTC. This chain connects TRBV3-1 to TRBJ2-5; D is possibly TRBD1 or TRBD2 (5 bases each). The CDR3 totals 13 residues. CDR1 and CDR2 from the germline V gene are LGHDT and YNNKEL (reference sequence).

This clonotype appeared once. CDR3 sequence (DNA): TGTGCCAGCAGTGAATTCCCTTTACAGGGGCTGGGGGACGAGCAGTACTTC. This sequence encodes CASSEFPLQGLGDEQYF. The chain is built from TRBV25-1 and TRBJ2-7; TRBD1 agrees at 7 bases. There are 17 residues in the CDR3. The germline gives CDR1 MGHDK, CDR2 SYGVNS. Unmatched junction bases numbered 14, after V lost 1 base and J lost 5 bases.

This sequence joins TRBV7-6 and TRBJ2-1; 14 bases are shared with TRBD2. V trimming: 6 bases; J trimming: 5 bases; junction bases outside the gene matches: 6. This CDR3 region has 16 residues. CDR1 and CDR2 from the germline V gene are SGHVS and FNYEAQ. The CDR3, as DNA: TGTGCCAGCAGACTACGGGGACTAGCGGGAGACAATGAGCAGTTCTTC. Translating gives CASRLRGLAGDNEQFF. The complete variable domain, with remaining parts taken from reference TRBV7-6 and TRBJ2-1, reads GAGVSQSPRYKVTKRGQDVALRCDPISGHVSLYWYRQALGQGPEFLTYFNYEAQQDKSGLPNDRFSAERPEGSISTLTIQRTEQRDSAMYRCASRLRGLAGDNEQFFGPGTRLTVL.

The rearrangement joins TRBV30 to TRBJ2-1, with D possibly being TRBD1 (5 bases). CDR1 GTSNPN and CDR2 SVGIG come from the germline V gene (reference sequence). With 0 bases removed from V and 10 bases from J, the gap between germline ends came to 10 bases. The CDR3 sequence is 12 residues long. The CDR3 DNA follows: TGTGCCTGGAGTGTAGGCCCAGGGGAGCAGTTCTTC. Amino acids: CAWSVGPGEQFF. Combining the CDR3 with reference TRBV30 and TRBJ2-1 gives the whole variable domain SQTIHQWPATLVQPVGSPLSLECTVEGTSNPNLYWYRQAAGRGLQLLFYSVGIGQISSEVPQNLSASRPQDRQFILSSKKLLLSDSGFYLCAWSVGPGEQFFGPGTRLTVL.

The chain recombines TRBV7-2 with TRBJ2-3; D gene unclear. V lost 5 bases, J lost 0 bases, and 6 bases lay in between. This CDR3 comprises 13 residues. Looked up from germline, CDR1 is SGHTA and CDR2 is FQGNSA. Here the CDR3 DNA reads TGTGCCAGCAGCGAACCTAGCACAGATACGCAGTATTTT. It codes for CASSEPSTDTQYF.

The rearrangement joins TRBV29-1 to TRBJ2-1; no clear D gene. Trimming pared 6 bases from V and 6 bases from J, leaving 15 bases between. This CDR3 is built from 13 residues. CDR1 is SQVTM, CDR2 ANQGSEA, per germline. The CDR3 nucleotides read TGCAGCGTCCCCCTGGACGTTAGCAATGAGCAGTTCTTC. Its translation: CSVPLDVSNEQFF.

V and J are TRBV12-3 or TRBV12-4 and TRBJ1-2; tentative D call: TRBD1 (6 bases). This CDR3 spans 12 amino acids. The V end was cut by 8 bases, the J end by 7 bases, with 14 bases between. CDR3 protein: CASRIVGGGYTF. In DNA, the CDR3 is TGTGCCAGCCGGATCGTAGGGGGTGGCTACACCTTC.

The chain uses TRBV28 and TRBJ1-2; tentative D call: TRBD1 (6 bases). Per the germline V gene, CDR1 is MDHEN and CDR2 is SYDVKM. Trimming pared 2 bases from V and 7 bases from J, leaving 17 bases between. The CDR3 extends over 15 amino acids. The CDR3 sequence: CASSLGGAGDIGYTF. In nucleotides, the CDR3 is TGTGCCAGCAGTTTAGGGGGAGCAGGGGACATTGGCTACACCTTC.

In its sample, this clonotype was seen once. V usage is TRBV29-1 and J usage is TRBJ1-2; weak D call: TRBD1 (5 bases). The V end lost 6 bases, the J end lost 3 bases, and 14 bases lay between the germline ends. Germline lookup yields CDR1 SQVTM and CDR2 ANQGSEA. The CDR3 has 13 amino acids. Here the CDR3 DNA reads TGCAGCGTGGACGTCGGGGACTACTATGGCTACACCTTC. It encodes CSVDVGDYYGYTF.

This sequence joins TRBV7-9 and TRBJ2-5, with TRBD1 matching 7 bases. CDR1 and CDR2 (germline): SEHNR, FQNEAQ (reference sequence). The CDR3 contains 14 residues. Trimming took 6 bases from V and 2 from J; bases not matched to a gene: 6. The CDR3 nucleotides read TGTGCCAGCAGTTTGGACAGGTATCAAGAGACCCAGTACTTC. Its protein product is CASSLDRYQETQYF. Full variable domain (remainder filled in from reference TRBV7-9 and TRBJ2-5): DTGVSQNPRHKITKRGQNVTFRCDPISEHNRLYWYRQTLGQGPEFLTYFQNEAQLEKSRLLSDRFSAERPKGSFSTLEIQRTEQGDSAMYLCASSLDRYQETQYFGPGTRLLVL.

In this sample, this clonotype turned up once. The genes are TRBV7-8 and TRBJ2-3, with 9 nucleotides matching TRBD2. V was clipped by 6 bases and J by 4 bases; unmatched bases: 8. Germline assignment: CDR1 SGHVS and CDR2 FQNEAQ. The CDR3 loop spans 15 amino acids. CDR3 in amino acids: CASSRGRAAPDTQYF. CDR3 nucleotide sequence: TGTGCCAGCAGTCGCGGGAGGGCCGCCCCAGATACGCAGTATTTT.